This T cell receptor (beta chain) derives from a study of cytomegalovirus exposure and HLA in healthy donors. PCR involved 60 Vbeta and 13 Jbeta primers. Some clones are missing from TCRdb's copy, which holds only in-frame ones; the method was immunoSEQ multiplex PCR. The data contain under 200,000 clones, about 85% of them singletons. CDR1 is MDHEN and CDR2 is SYDVKM in the germline V gene. Trimming left V 3 bases short and J 5 bases short, with 14 bases between. This CDR3 has 15 residues. Input material: PBMCs. The receptor was derived from a man aged 18-30 years in good health and CMV-seronegative. The chain has TRBV28 and TRBJ1-5; the D gene is possibly TRBD1 (5 bases). The CDR3 region is CASSLVLGGYQPQHF. DNA for the CDR3: TGTGCCAGCAGTTTGGTCCTTGGGGGGTATCAGCCCCAGCATTTT. Combining the CDR3 with reference TRBV28 and TRBJ1-5 gives the whole variable domain DVKVTQSSRYLVKRTGEKVFLECVQDMDHENMFWYRQDPGLGLRLIYFSYDVKMKEKGDIPEGYSVSREKKERFSLILESASTNQTSMYLCASSLVLGGYQPQHFGDGTRLSIL.